The present T cell receptor beta chain was sequenced within a study of T cell responses to AZD1222 COVID-19 vaccine. This clone was detected only a few times. Antigen: not known. Trimming removed 0 bases from V and 7 bases from J; junction bases left unmatched: 6. CDR1 is MGHRA, CDR2 YSYEKL, per germline. The CDR3 extends over 16 amino acids. Assay: immunoSEQ multiplex PCR; the TCRdb copy retains only in-frame clones and omits some. The sample consists of 200,000 to 250,000 clones, under 95% of them appearing once. Broader study findings: Donors were chiefly white British, with a greater number of females, and clonal diversity was perhaps underestimated.

V is TRBV4-1 and J is TRBJ1-4; 9 bases align to TRBD1. This clonotype originated in an adult in good health. Sequencing was performed on peripheral blood, taken on day 0 of MenACWY control vaccination. CDR3 DNA sequence: TGCGCCAGCAGCCAAGATATGGGACAGGGCGTTGAAAAACTGTTTTTT. It yields the protein CASSQDMGQGVEKLFF.